The 14 T cell receptor beta chains below come from one sample, sequenced in a study of cytomegalovirus exposure and HLA in healthy donors. A multiplex PCR was run with 60 Vbeta primers and 13 Jbeta primers. The data were produced by immunoSEQ multiplex PCR, yet TCRdb's version contains in-frame clones alone and is incomplete. The table records approximately 100,000 clones, over 60% of them present only once. The sequenced sample was PBMCs. Receptors were obtained from a female donor in good health and CMV-seropositive.

In nucleotides, the CDR3 is TGTGCCAGCAGTGAAAACAGGCAACTCTCCTACGAGCAGTACTTC. Protein: CASSENRQLSYEQYF. V usage is TRBV2 and J usage is TRBJ2-7, with a weak D call TRBD1 (5 bases). Germline CDR1 SNHLY, CDR2 FYNNEI. The CDR3 runs 15 residues. The V end was cut by 2 bases, the J end by 0 bases, with 11 bases between.

Note on this clone: At one of its ends the junction is not consistent with the germline gene, which may arise from a read error. The chain combines TRBV13 with TRBJ2-6; D may be TRBD1 (6 bases). Germline V gene sequence: CDR1 PRHDT, CDR2 FYEKMQ (reference sequence). This CDR3 spans 17 amino acids. The CDR3 region has the DNA TGTGCCAGCAGCTCCGGGACATTGAGCTCTGGGGCCAACGGCCTGACTTTC. Protein sequence: CASSSGTLSSGANGLTF.

This clone was counted a few times. The genes are TRBV10-3 and TRBJ2-1; D might be TRBD1 (6 bases). With 7 bases removed from V and 0 bases from J, the gap between germline ends came to 13 bases. In germline, CDR1 is ENHRY, CDR2 SYGVKD. The CDR3 covers 15 residues. In DNA form, the CDR3 reads TGTGCCATCACCGAGACAGGAGACTCCTACAATGAGCAGTTCTTC. As protein: CAITETGDSYNEQFF.

This clone was seen more than once but under ten times. This sequence joins TRBV19 and TRBJ2-1, with TRBD2 matching over 10 bases. Germline CDR1 LNHDA, CDR2 SQIVND (reference sequence). The CDR3 runs 20 residues. The V and J ends lost 0 bases and 0 bases, in that order; junction bases with no gene match: 11. This CDR3 reads CASSIDFRLAGATSYNEQFF. The DNA for the CDR3 is TGTGCCAGTAGTATAGACTTCAGGCTAGCGGGGGCGACCTCCTACAATGAGCAGTTCTTC.

Here the CDR3 reads CATSPSGTNEQFF. DNA of the CDR3: TGTGCCACCTCCCCTAGCGGGACGAATGAGCAGTTCTTC. This sequence joins TRBV10-3 and TRBJ2-1; TRBD2 matches 9 bases. The J segment lost 7 bases and the V segment lost 10 bases, leaving 8 bases of the junction unmatched. There are 13 residues in the CDR3. Per the germline V gene, CDR1 is ENHRY and CDR2 is SYGVKD.

For this clone: This specimen includes other DNA sequences encoding the same CDR3. This chain links TRBV29-1 with TRBJ2-7; D is unclear. The CDR3 sequence is 11 residues long. With 3 bases removed from V and 3 bases from J, the gap between germline ends came to 6 bases. Germline CDR1 is SQVTM and CDR2 is ANQGSEA. CDR3: CSVESGYEQYF. CDR3 coding DNA: TGCAGCGTTGAGTCCGGCTACGAGCAGTACTTC.

V and J are TRBV5-1 and TRBJ2-1; 9 nucleotides line up with TRBD1. Germline trimming cut 4 bases from V and 6 bases from J; bases unmatched to any gene: 11. The CDR3 contains 16 residues. Germline V gene lookup returns CDR1 SGHRS and CDR2 YFSETQ. As DNA, the CDR3 is TGCGCCAGCAGCCTTGTCTGGGACAGGGCCTCCAATGAGCAGTTCTTC. Protein sequence: CASSLVWDRASNEQFF.

The chain recombines TRBV5-1 with TRBJ2-2; D may be TRBD1 (6 bases). This CDR3 is built from 15 residues. V dropped 7 bases and J dropped 9 bases, with 22 bases sitting between them. Germline CDR1 reads SGHRS; CDR2 reads YFSETQ. DNA for the CDR3: TGCGCCAGCTGCAATTCGACCCAACAGGGTCGGGAGCTGTTTTTT. Amino acid sequence: CASCNSTQQGRELFF.

The chain uses TRBV10-2 and TRBJ2-5; 8 nucleotides line up with TRBD2. The CDR3 has 15 residues. V was clipped by 0 bases and J by 4 bases; unmatched bases: 4. CDR1 is WSHSY and CDR2 is SAAADI in the germline V gene. In DNA form, the CDR3 reads TGCGCCAGCAGTGAGTCTCCAGCGGGAGCAGAGACCCAGTACTTC. This translates into CASSESPAGAETQYF.

J is TRBJ2-7 and V is TRBV18; D gene unclear. V shed 4 bases and J shed 4 bases, with 8 bases lying between them. The CDR3 has 12 amino acids. Germline V gives CDR1 KGHSH, CDR2 LQKENI. CDR3 nucleotide sequence: TGTGCCAGCTCACGGAGAGAATACGAGCAGTACTTC. This encodes CASSRREYEQYF. Using reference TRBV18 and TRBJ2-7 for the parts outside the CDR3, the full variable domain is NAGVMQNPRHLVRRRGQEARLRCSPMKGHSHVYWYRQLPEEGLKFMVYLQKENIIDESGMPKERFSAEFPKEGPSILRIQQVVRGDSAAYFCASSRREYEQYFGPGTRLTVT.

CDR3 protein: CATRWDRHNSPLHF. CDR3 nucleotide sequence: TGTGCCACCCGGTGGGACAGGCATAATTCACCCCTCCACTTT. The rearrangement joins TRBV6-5 to TRBJ1-6; 8 nucleotides line up with TRBD1. This CDR3 region has 14 residues. With 10 bases clipped from V and 5 bases from J, the junction kept 7 bases outside the gene matches. Germline CDR1 MNHEY, CDR2 SVGAGI.

V and J are TRBV7-6 and TRBJ2-1; 8 nucleotides align to TRBD2. This CDR3 spans 15 amino acids. Germline loops: CDR1 SGHVS, CDR2 FNYEAQ. V dropped 5 bases and J dropped 7; count of bases not matched to a gene: 10. Here the CDR3 DNA reads TGTGCCAGCAGCCGTAGCGGGGCAACGGGGAATGAGCAGTTCTTC. Translated, it gives CASSRSGATGNEQFF.

This rearrangement joins TRBV7-9 to TRBJ2-1; 10 nucleotides align to TRBD1. With 6 bases clipped from V and 3 bases from J, the junction kept 5 bases outside the gene matches. The CDR3 consists of 15 residues. The germline CDR1 and CDR2 sequences are SEHNR and FQNEAQ (reference sequence). The CDR3 reads CASRTGQGVYNEQFF. The CDR3 DNA reads TGTGCCAGCAGGACCGGACAGGGGGTCTACAATGAGCAGTTCTTC.

The gene calls are TRBV5-1 and TRBJ2-5; tentative D call: TRBD2 (6 bases). The V gene's germline CDR1 is SGHRS and CDR2 YFSETQ. This CDR3 is 14 amino acids long. V shed 0 bases and J shed 3 bases, with 9 bases lying between them. The CDR3 here is CASSLGLAKETQYF. DNA of the CDR3: TGCGCCAGCAGCTTGGGCCTAGCGAAAGAGACCCAGTACTTC. Drawing the rest from reference TRBV5-1 and TRBJ2-5, the complete variable domain is KAGVTQTPRYLIKTRGQQVTLSCSPISGHRSVSWYQQTPGQGLQFLFEYFSETQRNKGNFPGRFSGRQFSNSRSEMNVSTLELGDSALYLCASSLGLAKETQYFGPGTRLLVL.